This record concerns one TCR beta chain sequence. Deletions cut 6 bases from V and 2 bases from J, with 9 bases between. The CDR3 loop spans 13 amino acids. The germline V gene has CDR1 MNHEY and CDR2 SVGAGI. This record comes from a study of shared clonotypes between healthy human individuals. Measured with immunoSEQ multiplex PCR; TCRdb has only the in-frame clones, and not every one. The sample carries some 1,100,000 clones, roughly 74% recorded once. This chain joins TRBV6-5 and TRBJ2-3, with D perhaps TRBD2 (6 bases). Sequencing was performed on memory CD4+ T cells from PBMCs. Subset described: CD45RA-negative fraction. The TCR was taken from a man younger than 35 in good health. Some clones in this sample may be carry-over from other donors' samples. The CDR3 sequence: CASRRDDTDTQYF. The CDR3 nucleotides read TGTGCCAGCAGGCGGGACGACACAGATACGCAGTATTTT.